Each of the 13 T cell receptor beta chains below was sequenced from the same sample in a study of CD8 T cells in ankylosing spondylitis. TCRdb reprocessed the 5' RACE reads via MiXCR and lists one record per CDR3 protein. This sample has about 260,000 distinct CDR3 sequences, with under 30% found just once. Sample: blood, either unsorted or a sorted T cell fraction (not recorded which). The receptors shown here come from a male donor with ankylosing spondylitis or in good health (not recorded which).

This clonotype was recorded many times. The rearrangement links TRBV28 to TRBJ2-1, with 8 bases aligning to TRBD2. J was trimmed by 5 bases and V by 8 bases; bases with no gene match: 11. Per germline, CDR1 MDHEN and CDR2 SYDVKM. The CDR3 loop spans 15 amino acids. The CDR3 loop reads CASYQLRGGNNEQFF. The CDR3 DNA reads as TGTGCCAGCTACCAGTTACGGGGGGGAAACAATGAGCAGTTCTTC.

At least ten counts were recorded for this clonotype. This chain uses TRBV5-1 with TRBJ2-3; TRBD2 agrees at 12 bases. The junction had 4 bases not matched to a gene; V was cut back by 0 bases and J by 8 bases. CDR3 length equals 15 residues. Germline assignment: CDR1 SGHRS and CDR2 YFSETQ. CDR3 loop: CASSLETSGGRTQYF. The CDR3 bases are TGCGCCAGCAGCTTGGAGACTAGCGGGGGCCGTACGCAGTATTTT.

This clonotype was detected many times. The J gene is TRBJ2-3, the V gene TRBV10-3, with D maybe TRBD2 (5 bases). The CDR3 is made up of 14 amino acids. The ends were cut back, 10 bases at V and 0 bases at J, with 14 bases in the middle. CDR1 and CDR2 (germline): ENHRY, SYGVKD. CDR3: CATRGGTSTDTQYF. DNA of the CDR3: TGTGCCACCCGGGGTGGCACTAGCACAGATACGCAGTATTTT.

The V and J genes are TRBV20-1 and TRBJ2-3; tentatively, D is TRBD1 (5 bases). Germline V gives CDR1 DFQATT, CDR2 SNEGSKA (reference sequence). The V and J ends lost 4 bases and 9 bases respectively, with 14 bases between them. This CDR3 has 12 residues. This CDR3 is CSAISIQDTQYF. The CDR3, as DNA: TGCAGTGCTATTTCTATACAGGACACGCAGTATTTT.

The chain links TRBV12-3 or TRBV12-4 to TRBJ1-5, with 12 bases lining up with TRBD1. V trimming: 7 bases; J trimming: 1 base; junction bases outside the gene matches: 8. This CDR3 has 17 amino acids. This chain's CDR3 is CASTHTGTGGSNQPQHF. As DNA, the CDR3 is TGTGCCAGCACCCATACCGGGACAGGGGGCAGCAATCAGCCCCAGCATTTT.

This clonotype was counted ten times or more. The chain has TRBV10-3 and TRBJ1-2; the D is unclear. The V end lost 2 bases, the J end lost 2 bases, and 6 bases lay between the germline ends. The CDR3 is made up of 13 amino acids. Per the germline V gene, CDR1 is ENHRY and CDR2 is SYGVKD. The CDR3 DNA is TGTGCCATCAGTGAGGGCGGAAACTATGGCTACACCTTC. Encoded protein: CAISEGGNYGYTF.

The J gene is TRBJ2-5, the V gene TRBV28; 8 bases line up with TRBD2. With 4 bases clipped from V and 5 bases from J, the junction kept 6 bases outside the gene matches. Germline CDR1 is MDHEN and CDR2 is SYDVKM. The CDR3 has 14 residues. CDR3 sequence (DNA): TGTGCCAGCAGTTCGCCGGGGGGGCGGGAGACCCAGTACTTC. This gives the protein CASSSPGGRETQYF. The whole variable domain, remainder taken from reference TRBV28 and TRBJ2-5, is DVKVTQSSRYLVKRTGEKVFLECVQDMDHENMFWYRQDPGLGLRLIYFSYDVKMKEKGDIPEGYSVSREKKERFSLILESASTNQTSMYLCASSSPGGRETQYFGPGTRLLVL.

The J gene is TRBJ2-1, the V gene TRBV20-1; D uncertain. This CDR3 comprises 13 residues. V was cut by 6 bases and J by 8 bases, with 17 bases left in between. In germline, CDR1 is DFQATT, CDR2 SNEGSKA (reference sequence). The CDR3 region has the DNA TGCAGTGCCTGCAACATCGCTCAGGATGAGCAGTTCTTC. The encoded protein is CSACNIAQDEQFF.

V is TRBV24-1 and J is TRBJ2-5, with TRBD1 identical over 9 bases. The CDR3 covers 14 residues. The V gene end was trimmed by 4 bases and the J gene end by 4 bases; junction bases not matched to a gene: 3. Looked up from germline, CDR1 is KGHDR and CDR2 is SFDVKD. The CDR3 bases are TGTGCCACCAGTGAACCGGGACAGGGAGAGACCCAGTACTTC. Protein product: CATSEPGQGETQYF.

In its sample, this clonotype was seen a few times. The chain links TRBV29-1 to TRBJ2-5; the D is unclear. The CDR3 covers 12 residues. In germline, CDR1 is SQVTM, CDR2 ANQGSEA. V shed 3 bases and J shed 3 bases, with 8 bases lying between them. The CDR3 sequence is CSVEYEKETQYF. The DNA for the CDR3 is TGCAGCGTTGAGTACGAAAAAGAGACCCAGTACTTC.

This chain uses TRBV12-3 or TRBV12-4 with TRBJ2-1, with D perhaps matching TRBD1 (5 bases). Trimming cost V 5 bases and J 7 bases, with 15 bases left between them. The CDR3 loop spans 14 amino acids. The CDR3 reads CASSTTAGLNEQFF. The CDR3 region has the DNA TGTGCCAGCAGTACTACGGCAGGGTTGAATGAGCAGTTCTTC.

The J gene is TRBJ1-1, the V gene TRBV29-1; D not certain. Germline loops: CDR1 SQVTM, CDR2 ANQGSEA. Between the trimmed V and J ends, which lost 3 bases and 1 base, there was a span of 6 bases. CDR3 length: 12 residues. The CDR3 loop is CSVDEGNTEAFF. The CDR3 bases are TGCAGCGTTGATGAGGGGAACACTGAAGCTTTCTTT. Full variable domain (missing parts from reference TRBV29-1 and TRBJ1-1): SAVISQKPSRDICQRGTSLTIQCQVDSQVTMMFWYRQQPGQSLTLIATANQGSEATYESGFVIDKFPISRPNLTFSTLTVSNMSPEDSSIYLCSVDEGNTEAFFGQGTRLTVV.

This clonotype has only one observation. This chain joins TRBV28 and TRBJ1-4; D gene ambiguous. Germline V lookup: CDR1 MDHEN, CDR2 SYDVKM. The CDR3 is 15 residues long. V gave up 2 bases and J gave up 7 bases, with 14 bases separating them. CDR3 nucleotide sequence: TGTGCCAGCAGTTTACCCTATGAGAGAGGTGAAAAACTGTTTTTT. It specifies CASSLPYERGEKLFF.